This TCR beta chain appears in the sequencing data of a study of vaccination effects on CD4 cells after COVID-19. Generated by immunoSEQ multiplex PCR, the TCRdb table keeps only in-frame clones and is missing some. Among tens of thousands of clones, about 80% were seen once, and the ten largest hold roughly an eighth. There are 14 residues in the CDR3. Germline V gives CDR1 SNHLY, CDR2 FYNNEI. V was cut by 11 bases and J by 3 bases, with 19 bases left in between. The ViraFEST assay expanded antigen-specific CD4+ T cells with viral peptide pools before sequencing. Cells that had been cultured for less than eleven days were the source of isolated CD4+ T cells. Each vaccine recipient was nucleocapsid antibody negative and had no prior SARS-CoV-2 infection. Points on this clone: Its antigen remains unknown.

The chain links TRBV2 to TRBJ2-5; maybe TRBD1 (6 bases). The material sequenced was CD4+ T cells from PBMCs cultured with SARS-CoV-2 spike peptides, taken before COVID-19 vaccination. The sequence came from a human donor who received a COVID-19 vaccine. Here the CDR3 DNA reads TGTGCCTCGAGCTTTGAGGCAGGGGAAGAGACCCAGTACTTC. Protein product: CASSFEAGEETQYF.